The present T cell receptor beta chain was sequenced within a study of blood T cell repertoires in COVID-19. The CDR3 has 15 residues. Germline V gives CDR1 MNHNY, CDR2 SVGAGI (reference sequence). V was clipped by 6 bases and J by 5 bases; unmatched bases: 12. Some clones are missing from TCRdb's copy, which holds only in-frame ones; the method was immunoSEQ multiplex PCR. The sample consists of about 250,000 clones, 80% to 95% of them appearing once. Participants came from about two dozen US areas, aged about 18 to 100 years. Resolution of symptoms, clearance, or two negative PCRs was present in recovered Cohort 3 donors.

The TCR comes from a woman under 30 who had recovered from COVID-19. The specimen sequenced was PBMCs or T cells enriched from blood (not recorded which). The chain is built from TRBV6-6 and TRBJ2-7, with 8 bases aligning to TRBD2. CDR3 residues: CASSRPGGSSHEQYF. In DNA, the CDR3 is TGTGCCAGCAGCAGGCCGGGAGGGTCCTCGCACGAGCAGTACTTC.